This T cell receptor (beta chain) was identified during a study of blood T cell repertoires in COVID-19. The CDR3 is 15 residues long. Germline assignment: CDR1 SGHRS and CDR2 YFSETQ. V shed 4 bases, J shed 3 bases, and the junction held 6 bases outside the gene matches. Only in-frame clones appear in the TCRdb table, and some are missing; sequencing was by immunoSEQ multiplex PCR. The top ten hold just under 6.5% of the sample, which has approximately 240,000 clones, roughly 87% seen once. Cohort placement rested on clinical history that participants reported themselves. The sequenced sample consisted of PBMCs or T cells enriched from blood (not recorded which). The TCR was taken from a woman in her thirties with acute COVID-19. The genes are TRBV5-1 and TRBJ2-3; the match to TRBD1 covers 9 bases. This CDR3 is CASSPKTGGTDTQYF. The CDR3 bases are TGCGCCAGCAGCCCCAAGACAGGGGGTACAGATACGCAGTATTTT.